A selection of T cell receptor beta chains follows, all from one sample in a study of early T cells in non-severe SARS-CoV-2 infection. TCRdb reanalysed the 5' RACE reads using MiXCR and keeps one entry per CDR3 protein. Of about 44,000 distinct CDR3 sequences listed, 6% to 7% were seen once; the top ten hold less than 25%. The source material was whole blood, sampled at baseline. These receptors originate from an adult who was a healthcare worker with PCR-confirmed SARS-CoV-2 infection or an uninfected control (not recorded which). The CDR3 runs from the conserved cysteine through the conserved F or W. A D gene is named only where the DNA matches it firmly. Expanded clones are given a class, and other clones once, few, many or no size at all.

v_gene	j_gene	d_gene	abundance	CDR3aa	CDR3nt
TRBV7-2	TRBJ2-1	TRBD2	.	CASSYTSGGNNEQFF	TGTGCCAGCAGCTACACTAGCGGGGGAAACAATGAGCAGTTCTTC
TRBV7-2	TRBJ2-3	TRBD2	.	CASLAGGPWDTQYF	TGTGCCAGCCTAGCGGGGGGGCCGTGGGATACGCAGTATTTT
TRBV19	TRBJ2-1	TRBD1	few	CASSTSGTGYNEQFF	TGTGCCAGTAGTACCTCCGGGACAGGATACAATGAGCAGTTCTTC
TRBV9	TRBJ2-1	TRBD2	many	CASSVRDYPHNEQFF	TGTGCCAGCAGCGTCCGGGACTATCCCCACAATGAGCAGTTCTTC
TRBV28	TRBJ1-5	.	many	CASSLHPLDLNQPQHF	TGTGCCAGCAGTCTCCACCCCCTGGACCTCAATCAGCCCCAGCATTTT
TRBV3-1	TRBJ2-1	.	.	CASSQGLFGQFF	TGTGCCAGCAGCCAGGGCTTATTTGGGCAGTTCTTC
TRBV2	TRBJ2-1	TRBD2	many	CASSETSGRWGEQFF	TGTGCCAGCAGCGAAACTAGCGGGAGATGGGGTGAGCAGTTCTTC
TRBV6-5	TRBJ1-6	TRBD1	many	CASRGQGPNSPLHF	TGTGCCAGCAGGGGACAGGGGCCAAATTCACCCCTCCACTTT
TRBV27	TRBJ2-1	.	few	CASSLEGFYNEQFF	TGTGCCAGCAGTTTAGAAGGTTTCTACAATGAGCAGTTCTTC
TRBV7-3	TRBJ2-5	.	few	CASSLGSGSEETQYF	TGTGCCAGCAGCTTGGGCAGTGGGAGCGAAGAGACCCAGTACTTC
TRBV6-6	TRBJ2-7	.	many	CASSQDPRGIYEQYF	TGTGCCAGCAGCCAGGACCCCAGGGGAATATACGAGCAGTACTTC
TRBV20-1	TRBJ1-2	.	few	CSAKLANGYTF	TGCAGTGCAAAATTGGCGAATGGCTACACCTTC
TRBV20-1	TRBJ1-2	.	many	CSARDLASNYGYTF	TGCAGTGCCAGGGACTTGGCTTCGAACTATGGCTACACCTTC
TRBV7-9	TRBJ1-6	.	.	CASSPVLNSPLHF	TGTGCCAGCAGCCCGGTTTTAAATTCACCCCTCCACTTT
TRBV7-9	TRBJ2-1	.	few	CASMARSYNEQFF	TGTGCCAGCATGGCGCGGTCCTACAATGAGCAGTTCTTC
TRBV4-2	TRBJ2-7	TRBD2	many	CASSQPGLDGYEQYF	TGTGCCAGCAGCCAACCGGGACTAGACGGCTACGAGCAGTACTTC
TRBV11-3	TRBJ2-1	.	many	CASSFVLATYNEQFF	TGTGCCAGCAGCTTCGTTTTAGCGACTTACAATGAGCAGTTCTTC
TRBV18	TRBJ2-1	TRBD1	few	CASSLSAGQDWHEQFF	TGTGCCAGCTCACTATCGGCTGGACAGGACTGGCATGAGCAGTTCTTC
TRBV19	TRBJ1-5	.	few	CASSIQVHQPQHF	TGTGCCAGTAGTATACAGGTCCATCAGCCCCAGCATTTT